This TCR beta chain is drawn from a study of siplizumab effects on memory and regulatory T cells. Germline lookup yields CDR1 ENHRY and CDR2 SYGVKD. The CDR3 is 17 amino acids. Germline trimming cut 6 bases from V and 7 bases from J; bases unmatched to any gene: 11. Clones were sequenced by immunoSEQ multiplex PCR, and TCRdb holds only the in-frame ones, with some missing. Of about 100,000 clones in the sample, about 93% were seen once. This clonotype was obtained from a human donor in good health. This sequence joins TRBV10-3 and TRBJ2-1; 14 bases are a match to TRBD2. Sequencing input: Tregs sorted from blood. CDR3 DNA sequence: TGTGCCATCAGGGGGCCCCGACTAGCGGGAGGGAGGAATGAGCAGTTCTTC. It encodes CAIRGPRLAGGRNEQFF.